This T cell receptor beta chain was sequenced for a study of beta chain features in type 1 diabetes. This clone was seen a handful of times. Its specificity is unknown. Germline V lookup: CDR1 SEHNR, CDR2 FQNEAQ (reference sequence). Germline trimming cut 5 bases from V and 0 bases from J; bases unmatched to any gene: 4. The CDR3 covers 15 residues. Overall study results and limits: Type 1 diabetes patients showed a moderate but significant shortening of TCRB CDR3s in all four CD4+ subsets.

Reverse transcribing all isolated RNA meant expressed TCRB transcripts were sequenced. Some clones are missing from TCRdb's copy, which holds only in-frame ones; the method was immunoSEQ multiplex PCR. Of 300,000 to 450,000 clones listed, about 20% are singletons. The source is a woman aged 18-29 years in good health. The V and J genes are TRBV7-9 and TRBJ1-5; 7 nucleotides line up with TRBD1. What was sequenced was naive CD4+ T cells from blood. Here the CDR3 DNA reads TGTGCCAGCAGCCCAGGGACAGATAGCAATCAGCCCCAGCATTTT. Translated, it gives CASSPGTDSNQPQHF. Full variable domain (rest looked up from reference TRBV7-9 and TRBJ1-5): DTGVSQNPRHKITKRGQNVTFRCDPISEHNRLYWYRQTLGQGPEFLTYFQNEAQLEKSRLLSDRFSAERPKGSFSTLEIQRTEQGDSAMYLCASSPGTDSNQPQHFGDGTRLSIL.